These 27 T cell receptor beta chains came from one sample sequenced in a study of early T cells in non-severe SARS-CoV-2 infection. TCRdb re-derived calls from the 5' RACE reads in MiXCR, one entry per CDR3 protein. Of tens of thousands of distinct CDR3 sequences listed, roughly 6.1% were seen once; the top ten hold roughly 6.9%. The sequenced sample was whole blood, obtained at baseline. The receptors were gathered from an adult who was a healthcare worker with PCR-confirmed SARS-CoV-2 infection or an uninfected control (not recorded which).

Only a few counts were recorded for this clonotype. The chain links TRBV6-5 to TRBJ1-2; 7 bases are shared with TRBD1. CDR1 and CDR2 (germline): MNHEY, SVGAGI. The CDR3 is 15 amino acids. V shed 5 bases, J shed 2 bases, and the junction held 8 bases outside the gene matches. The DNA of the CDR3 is TGTGCCAGCAGTACCCCTCAGACAGGGAACTATGGCTACACCTTC. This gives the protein CASSTPQTGNYGYTF.

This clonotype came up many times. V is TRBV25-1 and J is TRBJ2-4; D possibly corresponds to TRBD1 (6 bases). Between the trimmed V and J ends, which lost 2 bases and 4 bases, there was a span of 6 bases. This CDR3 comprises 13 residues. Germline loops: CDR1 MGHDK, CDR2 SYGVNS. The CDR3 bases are TGTGCCAGCAGTGAAAGGGGGAAAAACATTCAGTACTTC. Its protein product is CASSERGKNIQYF.

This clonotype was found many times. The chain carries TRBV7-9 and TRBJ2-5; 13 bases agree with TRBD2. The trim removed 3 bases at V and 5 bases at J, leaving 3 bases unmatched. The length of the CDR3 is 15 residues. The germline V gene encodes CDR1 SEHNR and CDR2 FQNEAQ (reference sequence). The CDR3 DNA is TGTGCCAGCAGCTTTGGACTAGCGGGAGAGGAGACCCAGTACTTC. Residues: CASSFGLAGEETQYF.

The CDR3 region is CSAEEGTYNEQFF. For the CDR3, the DNA is TGCAGTGCCGAAGAGGGGACCTACAATGAGCAGTTCTTC. V usage is TRBV20-1 and J usage is TRBJ2-1, with D perhaps being TRBD1 or TRBD2 (5 bases each). The length of the CDR3 is 13 residues. The germline V and J ends were trimmed by 6 bases and 2 bases, with 11 bases remaining between them. CDR1 DFQATT and CDR2 SNEGSKA come from the germline V gene (reference sequence).

The CDR3 DNA reads TGTGCCAGCAGTTTATGGGGGGACTTCGCCCGCACAGATACGCAGTATTTT. Encoded protein: CASSLWGDFARTDTQYF. The chain recombines TRBV28 with TRBJ2-3, with D possibly TRBD2 on 6 matching bases. Trimming stripped 0 bases from V and 1 base from J, with 14 bases between. The CDR3 runs to 17 residues. Germline values: CDR1 MDHEN, CDR2 SYDVKM.

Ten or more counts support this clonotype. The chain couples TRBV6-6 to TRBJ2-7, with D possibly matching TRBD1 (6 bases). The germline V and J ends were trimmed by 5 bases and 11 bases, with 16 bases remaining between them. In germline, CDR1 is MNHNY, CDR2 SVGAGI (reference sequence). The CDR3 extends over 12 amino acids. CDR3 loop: CASSRGTDRKYF. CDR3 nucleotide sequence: TGTGCCAGCAGTAGGGGGACGGACAGAAAGTACTTC.

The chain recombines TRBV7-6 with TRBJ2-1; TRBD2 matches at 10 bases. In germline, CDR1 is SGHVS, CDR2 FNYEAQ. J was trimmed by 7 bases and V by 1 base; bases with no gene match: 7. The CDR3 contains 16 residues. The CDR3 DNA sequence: TGTGCCAGCAGCTTAGAGGCTAGCGGGAGAGGTAATGAGCAGTTCTTC. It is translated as CASSLEASGRGNEQFF.

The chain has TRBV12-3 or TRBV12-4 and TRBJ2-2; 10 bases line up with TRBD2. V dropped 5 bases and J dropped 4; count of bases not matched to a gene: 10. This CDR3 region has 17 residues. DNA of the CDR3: TGTGCCAGCAGTCCCAGGGGACTAGCGCATTCCACCGGGGAGCTGTTTTTT. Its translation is CASSPRGLAHSTGELFF.

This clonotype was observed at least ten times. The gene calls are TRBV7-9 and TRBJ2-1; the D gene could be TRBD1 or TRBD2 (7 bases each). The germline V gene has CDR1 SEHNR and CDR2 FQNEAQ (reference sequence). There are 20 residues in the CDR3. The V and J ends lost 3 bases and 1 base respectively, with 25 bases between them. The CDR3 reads CASSFRGGKKGTESYNEQFF. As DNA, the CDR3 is TGTGCCAGCAGCTTTCGCGGGGGTAAAAAGGGGACAGAATCCTACAATGAGCAGTTCTTC. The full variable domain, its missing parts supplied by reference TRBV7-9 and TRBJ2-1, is DTGVSQNPRHKITKRGQNVTFRCDPISEHNRLYWYRQTLGQGPEFLTYFQNEAQLEKSRLLSDRFSAERPKGSFSTLEIQRTEQGDSAMYLCASSFRGGKKGTESYNEQFFGPGTRLTVL.

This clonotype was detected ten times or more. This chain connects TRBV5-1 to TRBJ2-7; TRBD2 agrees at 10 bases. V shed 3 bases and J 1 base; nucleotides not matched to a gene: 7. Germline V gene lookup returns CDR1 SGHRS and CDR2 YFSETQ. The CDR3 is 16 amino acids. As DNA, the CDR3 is TGCGCCAGCAGCTCAACTTTAGCGGGAGGATCCTACGAGCAGTACTTC. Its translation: CASSSTLAGGSYEQYF.

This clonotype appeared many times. In nucleotides, the CDR3 is TGTGCCAGCATGCCTGCAGCGGGAGGGGCCGGGGAGCTGTTTTTT. As protein: CASMPAAGGAGELFF. The rearrangement uses TRBV3-1 and TRBJ2-2, with 10 bases identical to TRBD2. This CDR3 spans 15 amino acids. The trim removed 7 bases at V and 6 bases at J, leaving 8 bases unmatched. Germline values: CDR1 LGHDT, CDR2 YNNKEL (reference sequence).

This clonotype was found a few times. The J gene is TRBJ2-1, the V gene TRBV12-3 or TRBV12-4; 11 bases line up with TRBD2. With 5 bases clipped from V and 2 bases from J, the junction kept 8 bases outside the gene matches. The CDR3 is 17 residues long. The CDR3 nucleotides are TGTGCCAGCAGTCCAAGGACTAGCGGGTTTGCCTACAATGAGCAGTTCTTC. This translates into CASSPRTSGFAYNEQFF.

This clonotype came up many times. The CDR3 region has the DNA TGCAGCGCTGGTGGTGCTGAGCAGTTCTTC. Encoded protein: CSAGGAEQFF. The chain has TRBV29-1 and TRBJ2-1; the D is unclear. CDR1 is SQVTM and CDR2 is ANQGSEA in the germline V gene. V lost 7 bases and J lost 9, with 10 bases in between. This CDR3 comprises 10 residues.

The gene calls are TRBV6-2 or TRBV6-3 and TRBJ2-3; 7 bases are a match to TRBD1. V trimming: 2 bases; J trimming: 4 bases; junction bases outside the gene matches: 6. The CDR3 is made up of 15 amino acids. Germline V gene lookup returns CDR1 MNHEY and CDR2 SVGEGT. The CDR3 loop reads CASSYLGQAADTQYF. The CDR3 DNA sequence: TGTGCCAGCAGTTACCTAGGACAGGCGGCAGATACGCAGTATTTT.

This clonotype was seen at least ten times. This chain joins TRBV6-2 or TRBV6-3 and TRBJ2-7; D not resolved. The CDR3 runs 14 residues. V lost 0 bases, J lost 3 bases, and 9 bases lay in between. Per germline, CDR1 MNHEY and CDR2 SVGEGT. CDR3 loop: CASSYSGRNYEQYF. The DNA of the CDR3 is TGTGCCAGCAGTTACTCGGGCAGGAACTACGAGCAGTACTTC.

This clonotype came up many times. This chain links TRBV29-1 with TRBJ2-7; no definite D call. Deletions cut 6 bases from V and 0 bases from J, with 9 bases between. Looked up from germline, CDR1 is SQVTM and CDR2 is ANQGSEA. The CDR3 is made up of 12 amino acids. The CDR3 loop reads CSVVVSSYEQYF. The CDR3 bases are TGCAGCGTGGTGGTGAGCTCCTACGAGCAGTACTTC.

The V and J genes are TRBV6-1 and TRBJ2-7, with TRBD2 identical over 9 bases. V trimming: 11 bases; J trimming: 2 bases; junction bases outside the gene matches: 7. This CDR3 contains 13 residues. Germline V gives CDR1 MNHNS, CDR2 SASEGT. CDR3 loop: CAVTSGPAYEQYF. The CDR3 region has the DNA TGTGCCGTGACTAGCGGCCCAGCCTACGAGCAGTACTTC.

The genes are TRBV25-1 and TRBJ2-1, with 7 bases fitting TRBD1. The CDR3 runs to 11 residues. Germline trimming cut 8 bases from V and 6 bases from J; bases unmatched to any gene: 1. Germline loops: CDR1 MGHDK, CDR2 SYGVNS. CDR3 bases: TGTGCCAGCCAGGGGGTCAATGAGCAGTTCTTC. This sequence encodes CASQGVNEQFF.

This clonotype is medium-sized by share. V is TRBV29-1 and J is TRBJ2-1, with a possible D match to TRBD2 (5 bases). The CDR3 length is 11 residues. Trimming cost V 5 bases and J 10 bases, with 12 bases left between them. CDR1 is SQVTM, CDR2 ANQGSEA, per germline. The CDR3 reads CSVHSAGEQFF. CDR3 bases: TGCAGCGTTCACTCCGCGGGCGAGCAGTTCTTC.

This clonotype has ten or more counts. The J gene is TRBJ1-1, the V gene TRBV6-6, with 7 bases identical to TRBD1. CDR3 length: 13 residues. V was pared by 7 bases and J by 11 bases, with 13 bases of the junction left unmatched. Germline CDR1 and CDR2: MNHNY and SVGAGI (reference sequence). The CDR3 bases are TGTGCCAGCACTGGGGGACAGCCCCACGAGGCTTTCTTT. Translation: CASTGGQPHEAFF.

The CDR3 DNA reads TGTGCCAGCAGCTTAGGTGAAGTCAAAAACATTCAGTACTTC. Its translation: CASSLGEVKNIQYF. The J gene is TRBJ2-4, the V gene TRBV7-2, with D uncertain. Trimming cost V 1 base and J 3 bases, with 7 bases left between them. Germline assignment: CDR1 SGHTA and CDR2 FQGNSA. The CDR3 totals 14 residues.

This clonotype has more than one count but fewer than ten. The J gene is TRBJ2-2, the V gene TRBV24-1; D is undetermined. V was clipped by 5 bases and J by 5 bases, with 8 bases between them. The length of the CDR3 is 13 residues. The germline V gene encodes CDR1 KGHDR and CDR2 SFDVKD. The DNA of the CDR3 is TGTGCCACCAGTGTGCCGGGTACCGGGGAGCTGTTTTTT. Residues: CATSVPGTGELFF.

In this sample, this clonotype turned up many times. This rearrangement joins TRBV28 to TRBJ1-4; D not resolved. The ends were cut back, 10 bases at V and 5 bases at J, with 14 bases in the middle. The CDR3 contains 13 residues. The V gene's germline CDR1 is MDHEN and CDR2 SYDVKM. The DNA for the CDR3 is TGTGCCACCTCGGACGCCAACAATGAAAAACTGTTTTTT. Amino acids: CATSDANNEKLFF.

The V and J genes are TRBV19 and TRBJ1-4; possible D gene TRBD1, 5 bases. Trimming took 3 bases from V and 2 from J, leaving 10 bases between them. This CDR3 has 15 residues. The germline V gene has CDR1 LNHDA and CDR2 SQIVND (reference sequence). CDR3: CASSISRQTNEKLFF. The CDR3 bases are TGTGCCAGTAGTATCTCGCGACAGACTAATGAAAAACTGTTTTTT.

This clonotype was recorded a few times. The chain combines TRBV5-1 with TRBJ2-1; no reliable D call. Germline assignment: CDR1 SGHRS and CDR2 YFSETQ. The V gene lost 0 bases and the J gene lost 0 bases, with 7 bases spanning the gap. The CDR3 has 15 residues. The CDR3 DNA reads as TGCGCCAGCAGCTTGGTTTCCAGCTCCTACAATGAGCAGTTCTTC. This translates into CASSLVSSSYNEQFF.

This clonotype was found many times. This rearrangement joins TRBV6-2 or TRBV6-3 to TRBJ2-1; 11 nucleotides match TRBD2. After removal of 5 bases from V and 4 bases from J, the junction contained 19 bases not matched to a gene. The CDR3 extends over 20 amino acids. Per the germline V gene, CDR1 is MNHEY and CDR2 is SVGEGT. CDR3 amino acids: CASSHPSNRPLAGEYNEQFF. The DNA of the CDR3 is TGTGCCAGCAGTCATCCCTCGAACAGACCACTAGCGGGAGAGTACAATGAGCAGTTCTTC.

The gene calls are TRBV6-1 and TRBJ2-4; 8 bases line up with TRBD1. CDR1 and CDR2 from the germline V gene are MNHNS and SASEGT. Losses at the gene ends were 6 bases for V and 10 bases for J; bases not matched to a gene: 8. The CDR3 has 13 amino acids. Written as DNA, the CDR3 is TGTGCCAGCAGGGACAGGGTAGGAGGAATTCAGTACTTC. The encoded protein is CASRDRVGGIQYF.